A selection of T cell receptor beta chains follows, all from one sample in a study of blood T cells in healthy people across ages. One entry per CDR3 protein, called by TCRdb with MiXCR from the 5' RACE reads. The repertoire includes around 520,000 distinct CDR3 sequences, 27% of them detected once, and 3.6% sits in the top ten. Another study also made use of these data, one on T cells of mothers and their children.

Sequencing was performed on blood. Source of these receptors: a boy aged 2 to 9 in good health. CDR3s include the opening cysteine and the closing phenylalanine or tryptophan. The D gene is left open where the match is weak. Part of the rows lack a size; the others show once, few, many or a class for expanded clones.

d_call,clone_size,v_call,j_call,cdr3_aa,cdr3_nt
NA,few,TRBV6-5,TRBJ2-5,CASSLVNQETQYF,TGTGCCAGCAGTTTGGTCAACCAAGAGACCCAGTACTTC
TRBD1,NA,TRBV7-9,TRBJ2-7,CASSRTGVPSYEQYF,TGTGCCAGCAGCCGCACAGGGGTCCCCTCCTACGAGCAGTACTTC
NA,NA,TRBV3-1,TRBJ2-2,CASSQGGLIRTGELFF,TGTGCCAGCAGCCAAGGGGGGTTAATTCGGACCGGGGAGCTGTTTTTT
NA,few,TRBV15,TRBJ1-4,CATSRDEKLFF,TGTGCCACCAGCAGAGATGAAAAACTGTTTTTT
TRBD1,NA,TRBV6-5,TRBJ2-5,CTSISGTAKETQYF,TGTACCAGCATCTCCGGGACAGCCAAAGAGACCCAGTACTTC
TRBD2,many,TRBV5-1,TRBJ2-5,CASSFSRQRGLRTQYF,TGCGCCAGCAGCTTTTCCCGACAGCGGGGGTTGCGGACCCAGTACTTC
TRBD1,many,TRBV7-2,TRBJ2-7,CASSLGTGGGEQYF,TGTGCCAGCAGCTTAGGGACAGGGGGTGGCGAGCAGTACTTC
NA,few,TRBV20-1,TRBJ1-4,CSARSAQLNEKLFF,TGCAGTGCTAGGAGCGCGCAGCTTAATGAAAAACTGTTTTTT
NA,few,TRBV12-3/TRBV12-4,TRBJ2-1,CASSREISYNEQFF,TGTGCCAGCAGCCGCGAGATCTCCTACAATGAGCAGTTCTTC
TRBD2,few,TRBV20-1,TRBJ2-7,CSAQGLSGNYEQYF,TGCAGTGCTCAGGGGCTTAGCGGGAACTACGAGCAGTACTTC
TRBD2,few,TRBV12-3/TRBV12-4,TRBJ2-1,CASSLTPLLAGYNEQFF,TGTGCCAGCAGTTTAACCCCCCTCCTAGCGGGTTACAATGAGCAGTTCTTC
NA,NA,TRBV30,TRBJ2-7,CAWSAPPVSEGEQYF,TGTGCCTGGAGTGCCCCCCCGGTCTCTGAGGGAGAGCAGTACTTC
NA,many,TRBV6-5,TRBJ2-4,CASRDSLLNIQYF,TGTGCCAGCAGAGACAGTTTATTAAACATTCAGTACTTC
TRBD2,NA,TRBV2,TRBJ2-7,CASSERGGATYEQYF,TGTGCCAGCAGTGAAAGGGGAGGGGCCACCTACGAGCAGTACTTC
NA,few,TRBV20-1,TRBJ1-6,CSAYGPGSPFHF,TGCAGTGCTTACGGACCGGGGTCACCCTTCCACTTT
NA,NA,TRBV6-2/TRBV6-3,TRBJ1-2,CASSYLGRLNYGYTF,TGTGCCAGCAGTTACTTGGGACGGCTAAACTATGGCTACACCTTC
TRBD2,few,TRBV27,TRBJ2-7,CASSLIGGLALYEQYF,TGTGCCAGCAGTTTAATTGGAGGACTAGCGCTTTACGAGCAGTACTTC
NA,few,TRBV9,TRBJ2-4,CASSPTVGGGLKNIQYF,TGTGCCAGCAGCCCGACCGTAGGCGGGGGCCTTAAAAACATTCAGTACTTC
NA,NA,TRBV7-8,TRBJ1-4,CASSLQGTGEKLFF,TGTGCCAGCAGCCTTCAGGGGACGGGAGAAAAACTGTTTTTT
TRBD1,many,TRBV14,TRBJ1-4,CASSQGTGGEKLFF,TGTGCCAGCAGCCAGGGGACAGGCGGAGAAAAACTGTTTTTT
NA,NA,TRBV2,TRBJ1-5,CASSDRTPNQPQHF,TGTGCCAGCAGTGATCGGACACCGAATCAGCCCCAGCATTTT
NA,NA,TRBV23-1,TRBJ2-1,CASSQIRGRHDEQFF,TGCGCCAGCAGTCAAATAAGGGGACGACATGATGAGCAGTTCTTC
NA,NA,TRBV7-6,TRBJ1-2,CASSLVAGSGYTF,TGTGCCAGCAGCTTAGTTGCAGGGAGTGGCTACACCTTC
TRBD1,few,TRBV6-6,TRBJ2-5,CASRGSLGQVEETQYF,TGTGCCAGCAGGGGGAGCCTGGGACAGGTTGAAGAGACCCAGTACTTC
NA,NA,TRBV7-2,TRBJ1-4,CASRRTRDHEKLFF,TGTGCCAGCAGGAGGACAAGGGACCATGAAAAACTGTTTTTT
NA,few,TRBV28,TRBJ2-7,CASRSGLEQYF,TGTGCCAGCCGCTCGGGGCTCGAGCAGTACTTC
NA,NA,TRBV30,TRBJ1-2,CAWRGYPGGYTF,TGTGCCTGGAGAGGATACCCGGGGGGCTACACCTTC
NA,NA,TRBV19,TRBJ1-2,CASSIRGADYGYTF,TGTGCCAGTAGTATCCGGGGGGCGGACTATGGCTACACCTTC
NA,NA,TRBV5-1,TRBJ2-5,CASSFGHQETQYF,TGCGCCAGCAGCTTCGGGCACCAAGAGACCCAGTACTTC
NA,NA,TRBV6-2/TRBV6-3,TRBJ2-7,CASRSRGLSYEQYF,TGTGCCAGCAGAAGCAGGGGACTCTCCTACGAGCAGTACTTC
NA,few,TRBV12-3/TRBV12-4,TRBJ1-6,CASSYTGSYNSPLHF,TGTGCCAGCAGTTATACAGGGTCCTATAATTCACCCCTCCACTTT
NA,few,TRBV15,TRBJ1-4,CATSRVDTVGEKLFF,TGTGCCACCAGCAGAGTCGACACAGTTGGTGAAAAACTGTTTTTT
TRBD2,few,TRBV6-6,TRBJ2-7,CASKFAGGYEQYF,TGTGCCAGCAAGTTTGCGGGAGGGTACGAGCAGTACTTC
NA,NA,TRBV2,TRBJ2-5,CASSESRNQPPQYF,TGTGCCAGCAGTGAATCTAGGAACCAGCCCCCCCAGTACTTC
NA,few,TRBV20-1,TRBJ1-4,CSAGRVNEKLFF,TGCAGTGCCGGCAGGGTTAATGAAAAACTGTTTTTT
NA,NA,TRBV20-1,TRBJ1-1,CSASQLPSGFTKPEAFF,TGCAGTGCTAGTCAACTACCCTCAGGGTTTACGAAGCCTGAAGCTTTCTTT
TRBD2,NA,TRBV29-1,TRBJ2-1,CSVEDRTSGSRNEQFF,TGCAGCGTTGAAGATAGGACTAGCGGATCCCGGAATGAGCAGTTCTTC
NA,NA,TRBV20-1,TRBJ2-2,CSARAVATGELFF,TGCAGTGCTAGAGCAGTAGCGACCGGGGAGCTGTTTTTT
NA,NA,TRBV20-1,TRBJ1-2,CSPGSGTPNYGYTF,TGCAGTCCCGGTAGCGGGACACCGAACTATGGCTACACCTTC
NA,many,TRBV20-1,TRBJ1-4,CSASPGGGEKLFF,TGCAGTGCTAGTCCTGGGGGTGGTGAAAAACTGTTTTTT
NA,NA,TRBV19,TRBJ1-5,CASKPPYSNQPQHF,TGTGCCAGTAAGCCACCTTATAGCAATCAGCCCCAGCATTTT
TRBD1,few,TRBV29-1,TRBJ2-5,CSGTGVQETQYF,TGCAGCGGGACAGGGGTCCAAGAGACCCAGTACTTC
NA,NA,TRBV7-8,TRBJ1-1,CASMARDTEAFF,TGTGCCAGCATGGCCAGGGACACTGAAGCTTTCTTT
NA,few,TRBV14,TRBJ2-1,CASSQVRWLSSYNEQFF,TGTGCCAGCAGCCAAGTGCGGTGGTTGAGCTCCTACAATGAGCAGTTCTTC
NA,NA,TRBV6-2/TRBV6-3,TRBJ1-3,CASSRPRVTSGNTIYF,TGTGCCAGCAGTCGACCCAGGGTGACCTCTGGAAACACCATATATTTT
NA,NA,TRBV12-3/TRBV12-4,TRBJ1-1,CASNKFGVNTEAFF,TGTGCCAGCAACAAATTCGGGGTTAACACTGAAGCTTTCTTT
TRBD2,many,TRBV2,TRBJ2-3,CASSDAAGGADTQYF,TGTGCCAGCAGTGATGCAGCGGGGGGCGCAGATACGCAGTATTTT
TRBD2,few,TRBV20-1,TRBJ2-7,CSARAPGGLYEQYF,TGCAGTGCTAGAGCTCCGGGGGGACTCTACGAGCAGTACTTC
NA,few,TRBV7-2,TRBJ1-5,CASSAQGGEQPQHF,TGTGCCAGCAGCGCACAGGGTGGCGAACAGCCCCAGCATTTT
TRBD2,NA,TRBV7-2,TRBJ2-5,CASSLRAGAPQETQYF,TGTGCCAGCAGCCTAAGGGCGGGAGCCCCCCAAGAGACCCAGTACTTC
NA,few,TRBV6-5,TRBJ1-3,CAGSYRVQDLSGNTIYF,TGTGCCGGCAGTTACAGGGTGCAGGACCTCTCTGGAAACACCATATATTTT
NA,NA,TRBV7-9,TRBJ2-7,CASSLGPSRHYEQYF,TGTGCCAGCAGCTTAGGCCCCTCCCGTCACTACGAGCAGTACTTC
NA,few,TRBV24-1,TRBJ2-1,CATRGPNRSKSSYNEQFF,TGTGCCACGAGGGGACCCAACCGTTCTAAGAGCTCCTACAATGAGCAGTTCTTC
NA,NA,TRBV14,TRBJ2-1,CASSQVIQGPWKRFF,TGTGCCAGCAGCCAAGTAATCCAAGGGCCGTGGAAGAGGTTCTTC
NA,once,TRBV7-9,TRBJ1-1,CASTATGGASEAFF,TGTGCCAGCACCGCAACCGGGGGGGCTTCTGAAGCTTTCTTT
TRBD2,few,TRBV10-2,TRBJ2-1,CASKAGANNEQFF,TGCGCCAGCAAAGCGGGAGCGAATAATGAGCAGTTCTTC
TRBD1,few,TRBV4-1,TRBJ2-6,CASRLDRAGANVLTF,TGCGCCAGCAGACTCGACAGGGCTGGGGCCAACGTCCTGACTTTC
NA,NA,TRBV10-3,TRBJ2-2,CAISSLEAFLTGELFF,TGTGCCATCAGTAGTTTGGAGGCGTTCCTCACCGGGGAGCTGTTTTTT
TRBD2,NA,TRBV18,TRBJ2-7,CASSPGLAGGPDEQYF,TGTGCCAGCTCACCCGGACTAGCGGGAGGCCCCGACGAGCAGTACTTC